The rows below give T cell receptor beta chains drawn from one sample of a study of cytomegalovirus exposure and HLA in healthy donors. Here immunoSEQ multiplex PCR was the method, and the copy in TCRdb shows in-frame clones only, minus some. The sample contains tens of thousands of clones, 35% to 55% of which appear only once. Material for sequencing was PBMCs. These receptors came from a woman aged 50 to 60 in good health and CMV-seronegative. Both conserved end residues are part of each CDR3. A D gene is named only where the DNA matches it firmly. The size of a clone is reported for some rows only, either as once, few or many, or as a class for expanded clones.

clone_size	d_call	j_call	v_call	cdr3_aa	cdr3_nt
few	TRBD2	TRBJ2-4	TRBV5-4	CASSHRREGKNIQYF	TGTGCCAGCAGCCACAGACGGGAGGGCAAAAACATTCAGTACTTC
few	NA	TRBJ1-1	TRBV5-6	CASSLTGGNTEAFF	TGTGCCAGCAGCCTAACGGGGGGGAACACTGAAGCTTTCTTT
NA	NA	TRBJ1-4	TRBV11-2	CASTLTTGLDEKLFF	TGTGCCAGCACCCTTACGACAGGTTTAGATGAAAAACTGTTTTTT
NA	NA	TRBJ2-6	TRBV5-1	CASSLETVRTGANVLTF	TGCGCCAGCAGCTTGGAGACAGTGCGGACTGGGGCCAACGTCCTGACTTTC
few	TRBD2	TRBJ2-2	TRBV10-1	CASKESSGLNTGELFF	TGCGCCAGCAAGGAATCTAGCGGACTAAACACCGGGGAGCTGTTTTTT
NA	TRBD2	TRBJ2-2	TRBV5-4	CASSSRGLATGELFF	TGTGCCAGCAGCTCGCGTGGACTAGCGACCGGGGAGCTGTTTTTT
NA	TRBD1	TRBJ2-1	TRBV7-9	CASRPTGGLEQFF	TGTGCCAGCAGACCAACAGGGGGCCTTGAGCAGTTCTTC
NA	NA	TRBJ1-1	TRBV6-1	CASSEGPTSNTEAFF	TGTGCCAGCAGTGAAGGGCCAACCTCGAACACTGAAGCTTTCTTT
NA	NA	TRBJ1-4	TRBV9	CASSVAVGQEGEKLFF	TGTGCCAGCAGCGTAGCTGTGGGACAAGAGGGGGAAAAACTGTTTTTT
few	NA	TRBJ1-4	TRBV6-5	CASSLMGPNEKLFF	TGTGCCAGCAGCCTTATGGGGCCTAATGAAAAACTGTTTTTT
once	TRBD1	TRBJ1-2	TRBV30	CAWREGQGGVYGYTF	TGTGCCTGGAGGGAGGGACAGGGTGGGGTCTATGGCTACACCTTC
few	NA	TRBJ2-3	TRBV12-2	CASRLGDRRNTDTQYF	TGTGCAAGTCGCTTAGGGGACAGGAGAAACACAGATACGCAGTATTTT
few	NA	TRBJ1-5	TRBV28	CASSLGGGNQPQHF	TGTGCCAGCAGTCTTGGGGGGGGCAATCAGCCCCAGCATTTT
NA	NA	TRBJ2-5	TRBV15	CATSALLTQETQYF	TGTGCCACCAGCGCTCTACTTACTCAAGAGACCCAGTACTTC
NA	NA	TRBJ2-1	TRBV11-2	CASSLDGNSYNEQFF	TGTGCCAGCAGCTTAGACGGGAATTCTTACAATGAGCAGTTCTTC
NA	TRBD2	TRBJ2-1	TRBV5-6	CASSLERGGDYNEQFF	TGTGCCAGCAGCTTGGAACGTGGGGGGGACTACAATGAGCAGTTCTTC
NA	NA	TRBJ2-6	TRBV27	CASSSQGWPSGANVLTF	TGTGCCAGCAGTTCCCAGGGCTGGCCCTCTGGGGCCAACGTCCTGACTTTC
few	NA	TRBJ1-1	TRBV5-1	CASSLRGGTEAFF	TGCGCCAGCAGCCTCCGGGGGGGCACTGAAGCTTTCTTT
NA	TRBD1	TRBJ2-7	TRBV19	CASTRDRASQGTYEQYF	TGTGCCAGTACCCGGGACAGGGCAAGCCAAGGAACCTACGAGCAGTACTTC
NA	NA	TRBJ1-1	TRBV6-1	CASSEEGRASAEAFF	TGTGCCAGCAGTGAGGAGGGGCGGGCTAGCGCTGAAGCTTTCTTT
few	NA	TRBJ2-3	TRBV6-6	CASSYSSSTDTQYF	TGTGCCAGCAGTTACTCGAGTTCGACAGATACGCAGTATTTT
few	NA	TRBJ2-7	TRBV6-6	CASIGRLGQGAHEQYF	TGTGCCAGCATCGGGAGGTTGGGCCAGGGGGCCCACGAGCAGTACTTC
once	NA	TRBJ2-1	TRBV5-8	CASSFQGLKDEQFF	TGTGCCAGCAGCTTCCAGGGGCTTAAGGATGAGCAGTTCTTC
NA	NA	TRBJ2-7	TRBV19	CASSPTLGSYEQYF	TGTGCCAGTAGTCCAACCCTAGGCTCCTACGAGCAGTACTTC
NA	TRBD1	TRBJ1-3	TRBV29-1	CSASTGGRLGSGNTIYF	TGCAGCGCTTCGACAGGGGGACGACTTGGGTCTGGAAACACCATATATTTT
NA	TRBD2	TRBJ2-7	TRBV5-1	CASSLVASGAYEQYF	TGCGCCAGCAGCTTGGTGGCTAGCGGTGCCTACGAGCAGTACTTC
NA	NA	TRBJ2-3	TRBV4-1	CASSRTTTDTQYF	TGCGCCAGCAGCCGGACTACCACAGATACGCAGTATTTT
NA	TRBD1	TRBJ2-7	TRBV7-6	CASSSPLRDRAYEQYF	TGTGCCAGCAGCTCACCCCTCCGGGACAGAGCCTACGAGCAGTACTTC
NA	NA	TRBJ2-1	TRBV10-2	CASSQGTNEQFF	TGCGCCAGCAGCCAGGGTACCAATGAGCAGTTCTTC
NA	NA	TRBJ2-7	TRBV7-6	CASSLATDRSYEQYF	TGTGCCAGCAGCTTAGCTACCGACAGATCCTACGAGCAGTACTTC
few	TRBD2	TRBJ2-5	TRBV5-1	CASSIAGGHPETQYF	TGCGCCAGCAGCATAGCGGGAGGGCACCCGGAGACCCAGTACTTC
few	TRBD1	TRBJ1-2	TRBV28	CASRSPGLGQGADSYGYTF	TGTGCCAGCAGATCCCCGGGCTTGGGACAGGGGGCAGATAGCTATGGCTACACCTTC
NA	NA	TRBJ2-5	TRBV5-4	CASSRKGGETQYF	TGTGCCAGCAGCCGCAAGGGGGGGGAGACCCAGTACTTC
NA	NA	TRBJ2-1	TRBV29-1	CSALVSEQFF	TGCAGCGCCCTAGTATCTGAGCAGTTCTTC
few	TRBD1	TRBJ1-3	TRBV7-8	CASSLGTGGNTIYF	TGTGCCAGCAGCTTAGGGACAGGAGGAAACACCATATATTTT
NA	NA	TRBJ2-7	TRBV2	CASSPGGWAYEQYF	TGTGCCAGCAGTCCAGGTGGATGGGCCTACGAGCAGTACTTC
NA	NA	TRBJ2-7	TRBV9	CASSPQTNAYEQYF	TGTGCCAGCAGCCCCCAAACCAATGCGTACGAGCAGTACTTC
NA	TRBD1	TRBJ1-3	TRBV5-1	CASSLGTATISGNTIYF	TGCGCCAGCAGCTTAGGGACAGCCACCATCTCTGGAAACACCATATATTTT
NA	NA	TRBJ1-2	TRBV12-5	CASGLVPGGQDYGYTF	TGTGCTAGTGGTTTGGTACCGGGGGGTCAGGACTATGGCTACACCTTC
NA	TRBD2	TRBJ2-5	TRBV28	CAAMTSGSETQYF	TGTGCCGCCATGACTAGCGGGAGTGAGACCCAGTACTTC
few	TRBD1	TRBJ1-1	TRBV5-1	CASSQTPGTANTEAFF	TGCGCCAGCAGCCAGACCCCCGGGACAGCGAACACTGAAGCTTTCTTT
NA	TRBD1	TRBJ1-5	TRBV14	CASSPGGAGNQPQHF	TGTGCCAGCAGCCCAGGGGGCGCGGGCAATCAGCCCCAGCATTTT
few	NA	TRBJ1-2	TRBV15	CATSRGGGAGYTF	TGTGCCACCAGCAGAGGGGGCGGGGCCGGCTACACCTTC
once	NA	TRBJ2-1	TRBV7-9	CARELNEQFF	TGTGCCAGGGAGCTAAATGAGCAGTTCTTC
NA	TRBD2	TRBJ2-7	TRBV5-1	CASSLFPSGGANEQYF	TGCGCCAGCAGCTTGTTTCCTAGCGGGGGGGCAAACGAGCAGTACTTC
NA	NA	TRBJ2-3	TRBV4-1	CASSQAPASVDTQYF	TGCGCCAGCAGCCAAGCCCCTGCTAGCGTGGATACGCAGTATTTT
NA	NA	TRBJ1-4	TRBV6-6	CASGFRANEKLFF	TGTGCCAGCGGGTTCAGGGCTAATGAAAAACTGTTTTTT
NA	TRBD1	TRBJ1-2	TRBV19	CASSIVGGGDYGYTF	TGTGCCAGTAGTATAGTCGGAGGGGGCGACTATGGCTACACCTTC
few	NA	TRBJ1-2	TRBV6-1	CASSVAGSYGYTF	TGTGCCAGCAGTGTGGCCGGGAGCTATGGCTACACCTTC
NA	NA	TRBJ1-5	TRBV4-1	CASSQGRGQPQHF	TGCGCCAGCAGCCAAGGTCGGGGTCAGCCCCAGCATTTT
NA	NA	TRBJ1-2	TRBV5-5	CASSLEAGKGYTF	TGTGCCAGCAGCTTGGAGGCAGGGAAAGGCTACACCTTC
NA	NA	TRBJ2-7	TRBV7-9	CASSSPSTVQGYF	TGTGCCAGCAGCTCCCCTTCGACAGTCCAGGGGTACTTC
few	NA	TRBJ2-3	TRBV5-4	CASSLVKQGADTQYF	TGTGCCAGCAGCTTGGTGAAACAGGGCGCAGATACGCAGTATTTT
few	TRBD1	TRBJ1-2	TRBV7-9	CASSAGQGVRYTF	TGTGCCAGCAGCGCGGGACAGGGGGTCCGGTACACCTTC
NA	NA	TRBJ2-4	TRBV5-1	CASSLGFGYVSGGENIQYF	TGCGCCAGCAGCTTGGGCTTCGGGTATGTGAGTGGAGGCGAAAACATTCAGTACTTC